This T cell receptor beta chain was identified during a study of shared clonotypes between healthy human individuals. Points from the study as a whole: It was the few donors that limited the genetic and exposure-history diversity represented.

The assay was carried out at the deep level. Profiled with immunoSEQ multiplex PCR; TCRdb holds only in-frame clones, not every one. This repertoire shows a few million clones, just over 90% found once; its top ten account for around 0.14%. V dropped 4 bases and J dropped 4; count of bases not matched to a gene: 12. CDR3 length: 16 amino acids. The V gene's germline CDR1 is SGHRS and CDR2 YFSETQ. For this clone: Its antigen remains unknown.

Sequencing was performed on naive CD4+ T cells sorted from blood. Subset indicated: CD45RA+ positively selected. This chain joins TRBV5-1 and TRBJ1-2; 8 bases line up with TRBD1. The TCR sequence derives from a man younger than 30 in good health. This chain's CDR3 is CASSESGQGRSYGYTF. Here the CDR3 DNA reads TGCGCCAGCAGCGAATCTGGACAGGGACGTTCCTATGGCTACACCTTC.